These 30 T cell receptor beta chains came from one sample sequenced in a study of blood T cell repertoires in COVID-19. Using immunoSEQ multiplex PCR, the repertoire was profiled, and TCRdb retains in-frame clones only, with some absent. The table lists 140,000 or so clones, roughly 89% of them singletons. Sequenced: peripheral blood. The receptors here all came from a man aged 30 to 39 with COVID-19, enrolled during active disease.

This clone was seen only once. The chain carries TRBV6-5 and TRBJ2-7; D call uncertain. From germline, CDR1 is MNHEY and CDR2 SVGAGI. The V end lost 5 bases, the J end lost 2 bases, and 10 bases lay between the germline ends. This CDR3 comprises 13 residues. Written as DNA, the CDR3 is TGTGCCAGCAGTACGGGTATCGCCTACGAGCAGTACTTC. Residues: CASSTGIAYEQYF.

The rearrangement links TRBV3-1 (or the pseudogene TRBV3-2) to TRBJ1-2, with 8 bases that match TRBD1. The germline V gene has CDR1 LGHDT and CDR2 YNNKEL (reference sequence). J lost 5 bases, V lost 0 bases, and 2 bases had no gene match. CDR3 length: 14 residues. The CDR3 sequence: CASSQDDRGYGYTF. For the CDR3, the DNA is TGTGCCAGCAGCCAAGATGACAGGGGATATGGCTACACCTTC.

The chain couples TRBV6-5 to TRBJ2-7; 7 bases match TRBD1. Germline V CDR1 and CDR2: MNHEY, SVGAGI. Trimming took 2 bases from V and 2 from J; bases not matched to a gene: 9. The CDR3 extends over 16 amino acids. The CDR3 here is CASSYTQRQGPYEQYF. CDR3 DNA sequence: TGTGCCAGCAGTTACACCCAGCGACAGGGACCCTACGAGCAGTACTTC.

V is TRBV27 and J is TRBJ1-2, with TRBD1 matching 10 bases. Germline-derived CDR1 and CDR2 are MNHEY and SMNVEV (reference sequence). J lost 2 bases, V lost 5 bases, and 8 bases had no gene match. This CDR3 contains 16 residues. This CDR3 is CASSRIGTGENYGYTF. The CDR3 DNA reads as TGTGCCAGCAGTCGAATTGGGACAGGGGAAAACTATGGCTACACCTTC.

The CDR3 spells CASSPGLAFHNEQFF. Written as DNA, the CDR3 is TGTGCCAGCAGCCCGGGACTAGCTTTCCACAATGAGCAGTTCTTC. The chain is built from TRBV6-2 or TRBV6-3 and TRBJ2-1; 9 bases are a match to TRBD2. CDR3 length: 15 amino acids. Germline CDR1 and CDR2: MNHEY and SVGEGT. Trimming at V came to 6 bases and at J to 5 bases, leaving 8 bases not matched to a gene.

The V call is TRBV7-2, the J call TRBJ2-1; maybe TRBD2 (6 bases). CDR1 is SGHTA and CDR2 is FQGNSA in the germline V gene. V was clipped by 6 bases and J by 6 bases, with 12 bases between them. The CDR3 length is 13 residues. Here the CDR3 DNA reads TGTGCCAGCAGGGGGGGACTCCCCAATGAGCAGTTCTTC. As protein: CASRGGLPNEQFF.

This clone was counted between two and nine times. The chain employs TRBV3-1 (or the pseudogene TRBV3-2) and TRBJ1-1, with 10 bases matching TRBD1. Germline V gene lookup returns CDR1 LGHDT and CDR2 YNNKEL (reference sequence). The CDR3 consists of 13 residues. The junction had 3 bases not matched to a gene; V was cut back by 5 bases and J by 6 bases. CDR3 amino acids: CASSLTGGSEAFF. CDR3 nucleotide sequence: TGTGCCAGCAGCTTGACAGGGGGCTCTGAAGCTTTCTTT.

The chain is built from TRBV2 and TRBJ1-1, with 8 bases identical to TRBD1. Germline V lookup: CDR1 SNHLY, CDR2 FYNNEI. With V trimmed by 6 bases and J by 5 bases, 8 bases remained unmatched. This CDR3 is built from 14 residues. CDR3 protein: CASSRDRFETEAFF. The CDR3, as DNA: TGTGCCAGCAGCCGGGACAGGTTTGAAACTGAAGCTTTCTTT.

J is TRBJ1-3 and V is TRBV4-2; D not certain. Germline loops: CDR1 LGHNA, CDR2 YNFKEQ. V lost 0 bases to trimming and J lost 0 bases, with 9 bases between them. The CDR3 is 16 amino acids. The chain's CDR3 is CASSQDERFSGNTIYF. DNA of the CDR3: TGTGCCAGCAGCCAAGATGAGCGGTTCTCTGGAAACACCATATATTTT.

This rearrangement joins TRBV30 to TRBJ2-7, with D uncertain. Trimming pared 0 bases from V and 5 bases from J, leaving 2 bases between. The CDR3 is 10 amino acids. The germline gives CDR1 GTSNPN, CDR2 SVGIG (reference sequence). The CDR3 region is CAWSVNEQYF. CDR3 sequence (DNA): TGTGCCTGGAGTGTCAACGAGCAGTACTTC.

The V gene is TRBV6-5, the J gene TRBJ1-4, with D perhaps TRBD1 (5 bases). This CDR3 region has 13 residues. CDR1 is MNHEY and CDR2 is SVGAGI in the germline V gene. The ends were cut back, 6 bases at V and 5 bases at J, with 10 bases in the middle. CDR3 sequence: CASSAEGNEKLFF. The CDR3 DNA is TGTGCCAGCAGCGCGGAGGGGAATGAAAAACTGTTTTTT.

The V gene is TRBV7-2, the J gene TRBJ1-6; D gene unclear. CDR3 length equals 15 residues. V shed 1 base and J shed 5 bases, with 9 bases lying between them. The germline V gene has CDR1 SGHTA and CDR2 FQGNSA. CDR3: CASSLDRPDNSPLHF. In DNA form, the CDR3 reads TGTGCCAGCAGCTTAGACAGACCGGATAATTCACCCCTCCACTTT.

Remarks on this clone: In the same sample, other DNA sequences code for this CDR3. The rearrangement joins TRBV9 to TRBJ2-1; 13 bases align to TRBD2. With V trimmed by 2 bases and J by 2 bases, 1 base remained unmatched. The germline V gene has CDR1 SGDLS and CDR2 YYNGEE. CDR3 length: 16 residues. This CDR3 is CASSVGLAGTYNEQFF. In DNA form, the CDR3 reads TGTGCCAGCAGCGTGGGACTAGCGGGAACCTACAATGAGCAGTTCTTC.

The chain recombines TRBV2 with TRBJ2-2; 10 positions agree with TRBD1. Losses at the gene ends were 3 bases for V and 1 base for J; bases not matched to a gene: 2. Germline CDR1 reads SNHLY; CDR2 reads FYNNEI. This CDR3 spans 16 amino acids. The CDR3 DNA reads as TGTGCCAGCAGTGACGGGACAGGGGTGAACACCGGGGAGCTGTTTTTT. This gives the protein CASSDGTGVNTGELFF.

The chain employs TRBV28 and TRBJ2-5; possibly TRBD2 for D (6 bases). This CDR3 comprises 15 residues. Trimming cost V 8 bases and J 2 bases, with 18 bases left between them. The V gene's germline CDR1 is MDHEN and CDR2 SYDVKM. The chain's CDR3 is CASSTWGRSQETQYF. In DNA, the CDR3 is TGTGCCAGCTCAACATGGGGGAGGAGTCAAGAGACCCAGTACTTC.

V and J are TRBV19 and TRBJ2-6; 7 positions agree with TRBD2. With V trimmed by 7 bases and J by 2 bases, 8 bases remained unmatched. Germline V gene lookup returns CDR1 LNHDA and CDR2 SQIVND (reference sequence). The CDR3 sequence is 16 residues long. For the CDR3, the DNA is TGTGCCAGTAACATTGGGGGGGTTGCTGGGGCCAACGTCCTGACTTTC. It yields the protein CASNIGGVAGANVLTF. The complete variable domain, with remaining parts taken from reference TRBV19 and TRBJ2-6, reads DGGITQSPKYLFRKEGQNVTLSCEQNLNHDAMYWYRQDPGQGLRLIYYSQIVNDFQKGDIAEGYSVSREKKESFPLTVTSAQKNPTAFYLCASNIGGVAGANVLTFGAGSRLTVL.

This chain links TRBV29-1 with TRBJ1-4, with D unclear. Trimming pared 5 bases from V and 5 bases from J, leaving 9 bases between. The CDR3 runs to 12 residues. In germline, CDR1 is SQVTM, CDR2 ANQGSEA. The CDR3 DNA sequence: TGCAGCGTTTCCGGAGCCAATGAAAAACTGTTTTTT. This codes for CSVSGANEKLFF.

V is TRBV6-2 or TRBV6-3 and J is TRBJ2-7; 13 bases line up with TRBD2. CDR3 length equals 15 residues. Germline-derived CDR1 and CDR2 are MNHEY and SVGEGT. V dropped 4 bases and J dropped 6; count of bases not matched to a gene: 6. The CDR3 nucleotides read TGTGCCAGCAGTTCCGGACTAGCGGGAGCCCGCGAGCAGTACTTC. It is translated as CASSSGLAGAREQYF.

The gene calls are TRBV6-5 and TRBJ1-2; D is undetermined. Germline V lookup: CDR1 MNHEY, CDR2 SVGAGI. V was clipped by 5 bases and J by 0 bases, with 13 bases between them. The CDR3 loop spans 15 amino acids. In nucleotides, the CDR3 is TGTGCCAGCAGTCTTATGGTCGGAGCTAACTATGGCTACACCTTC. Its protein product is CASSLMVGANYGYTF.

J is TRBJ1-5 and V is TRBV6-2 or TRBV6-3; D is ambiguous. V lost 2 bases and J 2 bases, leaving 22 bases between the germline ends. Germline V CDR1 and CDR2: MNHEY, SVGEGT. The CDR3 sequence is 19 residues long. The CDR3 loop is CASSYAGYRAPRGNQPQHF. Here the CDR3 DNA reads TGTGCCAGCAGTTACGCGGGCTACCGGGCCCCACGGGGCAATCAGCCCCAGCATTTT.

The chain carries TRBV19 and TRBJ2-1, with 7 nucleotides matching TRBD1. With 3 bases clipped from V and 4 bases from J, the junction kept 3 bases outside the gene matches. Germline V gene sequence: CDR1 LNHDA, CDR2 SQIVND (reference sequence). The CDR3 spans 14 residues. The chain's CDR3 is CASSIRDRYNEQFF. CDR3 DNA sequence: TGTGCCAGTAGTATCCGGGACAGATACAATGAGCAGTTCTTC.

A few counts support this clone. The V and J genes are TRBV3-1 (or the pseudogene TRBV3-2) and TRBJ2-1, with 7 bases that match TRBD2. Germline values: CDR1 LGHDT, CDR2 YNNKEL (reference sequence). V shed 1 base, J shed 9 bases, and the junction held 6 bases outside the gene matches. The CDR3 spans 14 residues. The CDR3, as DNA: TGTGCCAGCAGCCAAGGGGACTGGGGGGGTGAGCAGTTCTTC. It yields the protein CASSQGDWGGEQFF.

CDR3 nucleotides: TGTGCCAGCAGCGTAGGCGGGAGCGAATACAATGAGCAGTTCTTC. Translation: CASSVGGSEYNEQFF. The chain employs TRBV9 and TRBJ2-1, with 7 bases fitting TRBD2. Germline CDR1 SGDLS, CDR2 YYNGEE. J was trimmed by 4 bases and V by 0 bases; bases with no gene match: 4. This CDR3 is built from 15 residues. Full variable domain (rest looked up from reference TRBV9 and TRBJ2-1): DSGVTQTPKHLITATGQRVTLRCSPRSGDLSVYWYQQSLDQGLQFLIQYYNGEERAKGNILERFSAQQFPDLHSELNLSSLELGDSALYFCASSVGGSEYNEQFFGPGTRLTVL.

The chain joins TRBV5-6 to TRBJ2-7, with D perhaps TRBD1 (6 bases). CDR3 length: 15 residues. From germline, CDR1 is SGHDT and CDR2 YYEEEE. Trimming cost V 0 bases and J 3 bases, with 13 bases left between them. CDR3 loop: CASSLGPGHGYEQYF. The CDR3 coding sequence is TGTGCCAGCAGCTTGGGGCCGGGACACGGCTACGAGCAGTACTTC. The full variable domain, with the rest looked up from reference TRBV5-6 and TRBJ2-7, is DAGVTQSPTHLIKTRGQQVTLRCSPKSGHDTVSWYQQALGQGPQFIFQYYEEEERQRGNFPDRFSGHQFPNYSSELNVNALLLGDSALYLCASSLGPGHGYEQYFGPGTRLTVT.

This clone showed up just once. CDR3 sequence: CASRSRVNTEAFF. For the CDR3, the DNA is TGTGCCAGTAGATCTCGGGTGAACACTGAAGCTTTCTTT. The chain has TRBV19 and TRBJ1-1, with unresolved D. Germline CDR1 and CDR2: LNHDA and SQIVND (reference sequence). V was clipped by 6 bases and J by 0 bases, with 8 bases between them. The CDR3 loop spans 13 amino acids.

V and J are TRBV7-9 and TRBJ1-2; the D gene is possibly TRBD1 (6 bases). Trimming took off 6 bases at V and 4 bases at J, with 9 bases between the two ends. Germline values: CDR1 SEHNR, CDR2 FQNEAQ (reference sequence). The CDR3 consists of 12 residues. The CDR3 DNA follows: TGTGCCAGCAGAACACAGGGCTATGGCTACACCTTC. Translating gives CASRTQGYGYTF.

CDR3 sequence (DNA): TGCAGTGCGGGCCCGGGGGCCCAGTACTTC. It codes for CSAGPGAQYF. The chain uses TRBV20-1 and TRBJ2-5; a possible D gene is TRBD2 (6 bases). The V gene's germline CDR1 is DFQATT and CDR2 SNEGSKA (reference sequence). The CDR3 contains 10 residues. Between the trimmed V and J ends, which lost 6 bases and 9 bases, there was a span of 11 bases.

V and J are TRBV12-3 or TRBV12-4 and TRBJ1-2; D unresolved. V lost 8 bases and J 3 bases, leaving 13 bases between the germline ends. This CDR3 has 13 residues. The CDR3 coding sequence is TGTGCCAGCGGACGGGGATTAGACTATGGCTACACCTTC. It yields the protein CASGRGLDYGYTF.

The chain employs TRBV5-6 and TRBJ1-1; TRBD1 matches at 7 bases. The CDR3 spans 14 residues. Germline CDR1 SGHDT, CDR2 YYEEEE. V gave up 2 bases and J gave up 5 bases; unmatched junction bases: 6. In nucleotides, the CDR3 is TGTGCCAGCAGCTTAGGGGGCGCCAGGACTGAAGCTTTCTTT. Amino acids: CASSLGGARTEAFF.

The chain is built from TRBV6-4 and TRBJ1-4; the D gene is possibly TRBD1 (5 bases). Germline CDR1 MRHNA, CDR2 SNTAGT. V gave up 5 bases and J gave up 6 bases, with 13 bases separating them. CDR3 length: 14 amino acids. The CDR3 DNA follows: TGTGCCAGCAGTAGGGACTTCATGGATGAAAAACTGTTTTTT. Translating it yields CASSRDFMDEKLFF.